The rows below give T cell receptor beta chains drawn from one sample of a study of blood T cell repertoires in COVID-19. Libraries were prepared by immunoSEQ multiplex PCR; TCRdb keeps only in-frame clonotypes and omits some of them. This table holds over 150,000 clones, approximately 90% found once. The material sequenced was peripheral blood. The receptors here all came from a man aged 45-65 years with COVID-19, enrolled during active disease. Both conserved end residues are part of each CDR3. Each record gives: clone size, D gene, V gene, CDR3 length, J gene, CDR3 protein, CDR3 DNA. A D gene is named only where the DNA matches it firmly. Rows give clone size only sometimes, using once, few, many, or a class for an expanded clone.

clone_size: NA; d_call: NA; v_call: TRBV7-9; cdr3_length: 12; j_call: TRBJ1-1; cdr3_aa: CASSHTNTEAFF; cdr3_nt: TGTGCCAGCAGCCACACAAACACTGAAGCTTTCTTT
clone_size: once; d_call: NA; v_call: TRBV19; cdr3_length: 14; j_call: TRBJ1-3; cdr3_aa: CASNKGDSGNTIYF; cdr3_nt: TGTGCCAGTAATAAAGGGGATTCCGGAAACACCATATATTTT
clone_size: NA; d_call: NA; v_call: TRBV7-6; cdr3_length: 16; j_call: TRBJ2-1; cdr3_aa: CASSLTSRSSYNEQFF; cdr3_nt: TGTGCCAGCAGCTTAACTAGCCGTAGCTCCTACAATGAGCAGTTCTTC
clone_size: NA; d_call: NA; v_call: TRBV7-9; cdr3_length: 12; j_call: TRBJ2-1; cdr3_aa: CASRKDTVEQFF; cdr3_nt: TGTGCCAGCAGAAAGGACACCGTTGAGCAGTTCTTC
clone_size: once; d_call: NA; v_call: TRBV30; cdr3_length: 17; j_call: TRBJ1-6; cdr3_aa: CAWSVRFEGFDNSPLHF; cdr3_nt: TGTGCCTGGAGTGTTCGGTTTGAGGGATTTGATAATTCACCCCTCCACTTT
clone_size: NA; d_call: TRBD2; v_call: TRBV7-2; cdr3_length: 13; j_call: TRBJ2-5; cdr3_aa: CASSLSGVETQYF; cdr3_nt: TGTGCCAGCAGCTTGAGCGGGGTAGAGACCCAGTACTTC
clone_size: NA; d_call: TRBD1; v_call: TRBV3-1/TRBV3-2; cdr3_length: 14; j_call: TRBJ1-2; cdr3_aa: CASSPILGQHGYTF; cdr3_nt: TGTGCCAGCAGCCCGATCCTGGGACAGCATGGCTACACCTTC
clone_size: NA; d_call: NA; v_call: TRBV11-2; cdr3_length: 14; j_call: TRBJ1-1; cdr3_aa: CASSIQGMNTEAFF; cdr3_nt: TGTGCCAGCAGCATCCAGGGTATGAACACTGAAGCTTTCTTT
clone_size: once; d_call: NA; v_call: TRBV2; cdr3_length: 14; j_call: TRBJ2-3; cdr3_aa: CASSVWRFTDTQYF; cdr3_nt: TGTGCCAGCAGTGTATGGCGGTTCACAGATACGCAGTATTTT
clone_size: NA; d_call: TRBD1; v_call: TRBV27; cdr3_length: 15; j_call: TRBJ1-2; cdr3_aa: CASSLSSTGYDGYTF; cdr3_nt: TGTGCCAGCAGTTTATCGTCGACAGGGTACGATGGCTACACCTTC
clone_size: NA; d_call: TRBD1; v_call: TRBV19; cdr3_length: 13; j_call: TRBJ1-4; cdr3_aa: CASKMTGNEKLFF; cdr3_nt: TGTGCCAGTAAGATGACAGGGAATGAAAAACTGTTTTTT
clone_size: NA; d_call: NA; v_call: TRBV27; cdr3_length: 13; j_call: TRBJ2-7; cdr3_aa: CASSKQDIYEQYF; cdr3_nt: TGTGCCAGCAGTAAACAGGATATCTACGAGCAGTACTTC
clone_size: few; d_call: NA; v_call: TRBV27; cdr3_length: 14; j_call: TRBJ2-7; cdr3_aa: CASSLSWQTYEQYF; cdr3_nt: TGTGCCAGCAGTTTATCTTGGCAGACCTACGAGCAGTACTTC
clone_size: NA; d_call: NA; v_call: TRBV29-1; cdr3_length: 12; j_call: TRBJ1-1; cdr3_aa: CSVDRTVTEAFF; cdr3_nt: TGCAGCGTAGACAGGACAGTAACTGAAGCTTTCTTT
clone_size: NA; d_call: NA; v_call: TRBV6-6; cdr3_length: 15; j_call: TRBJ1-2; cdr3_aa: CASSYSMGRDGGYTF; cdr3_nt: TGTGCCAGCAGTTACTCGATGGGCAGAGATGGGGGCTACACCTTC
clone_size: NA; d_call: NA; v_call: TRBV29-1; cdr3_length: 13; j_call: TRBJ2-5; cdr3_aa: CSVADRVQETQYF; cdr3_nt: TGCAGCGTTGCCGACAGAGTCCAAGAGACCCAGTACTTC
clone_size: NA; d_call: NA; v_call: TRBV6-1; cdr3_length: 16; j_call: TRBJ2-2; cdr3_aa: CASSDPGGRGTGELFF; cdr3_nt: TGTGCCAGCAGTGATCCGGGGGGCCGGGGCACCGGGGAGCTGTTTTTT
clone_size: NA; d_call: NA; v_call: TRBV30; cdr3_length: 15; j_call: TRBJ2-7; cdr3_aa: CAWSVRGRGIYEQYF; cdr3_nt: TGTGCCTGGAGTGTACGGGGACGGGGGATTTACGAGCAGTACTTC
clone_size: NA; d_call: NA; v_call: TRBV2; cdr3_length: 12; j_call: TRBJ2-5; cdr3_aa: CASKDNQETQYF; cdr3_nt: TGTGCCAGCAAGGACAACCAAGAGACCCAGTACTTC
clone_size: NA; d_call: NA; v_call: TRBV9; cdr3_length: 15; j_call: TRBJ1-2; cdr3_aa: CASSRATALNYGYTF; cdr3_nt: TGTGCCAGCAGCCGAGCGACAGCCCTGAACTATGGCTACACCTTC
clone_size: NA; d_call: NA; v_call: TRBV19; cdr3_length: 12; j_call: TRBJ1-2; cdr3_aa: CASRAGGSGYTF; cdr3_nt: TGTGCCAGTAGAGCGGGGGGCTCTGGCTACACCTTC
clone_size: NA; d_call: NA; v_call: TRBV2; cdr3_length: 19; j_call: TRBJ1-6; cdr3_aa: CASTRRSLRGSSYNSPLHF; cdr3_nt: TGTGCCAGCACGAGGCGGTCCCTCAGGGGAAGCTCCTATAATTCACCCCTCCACTTT
clone_size: once; d_call: TRBD2; v_call: TRBV9; cdr3_length: 14; j_call: TRBJ2-7; cdr3_aa: CASSATSGTYEQYF; cdr3_nt: TGTGCCAGCAGCGCGACTAGCGGAACCTACGAGCAGTACTTC
clone_size: NA; d_call: NA; v_call: TRBV27; cdr3_length: 14; j_call: TRBJ1-5; cdr3_aa: CASSFSGYNQPQHF; cdr3_nt: TGTGCCAGCAGTTTTTCAGGTTACAATCAGCCCCAGCATTTT
clone_size: NA; d_call: TRBD2; v_call: TRBV6-5; cdr3_length: 14; j_call: TRBJ2-7; cdr3_aa: CASSLTGGGEEQYF; cdr3_nt: TGTGCCAGCAGTCTCACGGGGGGTGGTGAAGAGCAGTACTTC
clone_size: NA; d_call: NA; v_call: TRBV6-5; cdr3_length: 12; j_call: TRBJ2-3; cdr3_aa: CASSLLPDTQYF; cdr3_nt: TGTGCCAGCAGCCTACTACCAGATACGCAGTATTTT
clone_size: NA; d_call: NA; v_call: TRBV5-1; cdr3_length: 16; j_call: TRBJ2-3; cdr3_aa: CASSLSGGYGADTQYF; cdr3_nt: TGCGCCAGCAGCCTAAGTGGCGGGTACGGCGCAGATACGCAGTATTTT
clone_size: NA; d_call: NA; v_call: TRBV12-3/TRBV12-4; cdr3_length: 13; j_call: TRBJ1-5; cdr3_aa: CATTVGNNQPQHF; cdr3_nt: TGTGCCACCACGGTGGGCAACAATCAGCCCCAGCATTTT
clone_size: NA; d_call: TRBD2; v_call: TRBV7-9; cdr3_length: 17; j_call: TRBJ2-1; cdr3_aa: CASSETLAGGVYNEQFF; cdr3_nt: TGTGCCAGCAGCGAGACTTTAGCGGGAGGTGTCTACAATGAGCAGTTCTTC
clone_size: NA; d_call: TRBD1; v_call: TRBV9; cdr3_length: 17; j_call: TRBJ2-1; cdr3_aa: CASSVSRHRGSYNEQFF; cdr3_nt: TGTGCCAGCAGCGTAAGCCGTCACAGGGGGTCCTACAATGAGCAGTTCTTC
clone_size: once; d_call: TRBD1; v_call: TRBV6-1; cdr3_length: 16; j_call: TRBJ1-4; cdr3_aa: CASRETGGATNEKLFF; cdr3_nt: TGTGCCAGCAGGGAAACAGGGGGGGCAACTAATGAAAAACTGTTTTTT
clone_size: NA; d_call: TRBD1; v_call: TRBV7-9; cdr3_length: 16; j_call: TRBJ1-1; cdr3_aa: CASRVGQGGAYTEAFF; cdr3_nt: TGTGCCAGCAGAGTAGGACAGGGGGGCGCCTATACTGAAGCTTTCTTT
clone_size: once; d_call: NA; v_call: TRBV30; cdr3_length: 15; j_call: TRBJ1-1; cdr3_aa: CAWSPPGQMNTEAFF; cdr3_nt: TGTGCCTGGAGTCCGCCCGGACAGATGAACACTGAAGCTTTCTTT
clone_size: NA; d_call: NA; v_call: TRBV2; cdr3_length: 14; j_call: TRBJ2-3; cdr3_aa: CASSDSSSTDTQYF; cdr3_nt: TGTGCCAGCAGTGACTCCAGTAGCACAGATACGCAGTATTTT
clone_size: NA; d_call: TRBD1; v_call: TRBV6-5; cdr3_length: 15; j_call: TRBJ2-7; cdr3_aa: CASSPGQGRSYEQYF; cdr3_nt: TGTGCCAGCAGTCCCGGACAGGGGAGGTCCTACGAGCAGTACTTC
clone_size: NA; d_call: TRBD2; v_call: TRBV19; cdr3_length: 17; j_call: TRBJ2-1; cdr3_aa: CATRTSGRGGAVNEQFF; cdr3_nt: TGTGCCACCCGGACTAGCGGGAGGGGAGGGGCGGTCAATGAGCAGTTCTTC
clone_size: NA; d_call: NA; v_call: TRBV18; cdr3_length: 15; j_call: TRBJ2-3; cdr3_aa: CASSPQAGHTDTQYF; cdr3_nt: TGTGCCAGCTCACCACAGGCAGGGCACACAGATACGCAGTATTTT
clone_size: NA; d_call: NA; v_call: TRBV4-2; cdr3_length: 20; j_call: TRBJ2-2; cdr3_aa: CASSQAAGAASGANTGELFF; cdr3_nt: TGTGCCAGCAGCCAAGCCGCAGGGGCGGCTAGCGGAGCAAACACCGGGGAGCTGTTTTTT